This T cell receptor beta chain was sequenced during a study of T cell responses to AZD1222 COVID-19 vaccine. General study results and limits: Repertoire sampling happened only post peak T cell response. Vaccine-associated CD4 TCRs spanned spike, dominant at 160-218 and 743-854. Two AZD1222 administrations were followed by greater Spike-specific TCR breadth and depth.

J was trimmed by 3 bases and V by 4 bases; bases with no gene match: 7. The germline CDR1 and CDR2 sequences are KGHDR and SFDVKD. The CDR3 is 18 amino acids. Profiling relied on immunoSEQ multiplex PCR, and the TCRdb table lists in-frame clones only, not all of them. The repertoire holds about 85,000 clones, with around 84% as singletons. With respect to this clone: Its specificity is not known.

This specimen consisted of peripheral blood, obtained 28 days after the second AZD1222 dose. The genes are TRBV24-1 and TRBJ2-2; 13 bases are a match to TRBD2. The clonotype comes from an adult who received the AZD1222 COVID-19 vaccine. The CDR3 here is CATSDPGLAGTYTGELFF. CDR3 nucleotide sequence: TGTGCCACCAGTGACCCGGGACTAGCGGGGACTTACACCGGGGAGCTGTTTTTT.